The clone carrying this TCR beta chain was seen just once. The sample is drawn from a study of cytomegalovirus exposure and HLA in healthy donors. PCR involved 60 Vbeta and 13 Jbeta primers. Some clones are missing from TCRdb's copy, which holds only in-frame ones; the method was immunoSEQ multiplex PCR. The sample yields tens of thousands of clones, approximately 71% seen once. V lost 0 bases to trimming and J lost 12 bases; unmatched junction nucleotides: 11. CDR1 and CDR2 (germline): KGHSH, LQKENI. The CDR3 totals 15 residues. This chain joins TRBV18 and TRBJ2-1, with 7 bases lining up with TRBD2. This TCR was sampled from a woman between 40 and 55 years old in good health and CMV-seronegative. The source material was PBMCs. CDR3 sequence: CASSPPASGLIVQFF. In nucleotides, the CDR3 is TGTGCCAGCTCACCACCCGCTAGCGGACTAATTGTGCAGTTCTTC. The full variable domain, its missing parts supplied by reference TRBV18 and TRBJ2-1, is NAGVMQNPRHLVRRRGQEARLRCSPMKGHSHVYWYRQLPEEGLKFMVYLQKENIIDESGMPKERFSAEFPKEGPSILRIQQVVRGDSAAYFCASSPPASGLIVQFFGPGTRLTVL.